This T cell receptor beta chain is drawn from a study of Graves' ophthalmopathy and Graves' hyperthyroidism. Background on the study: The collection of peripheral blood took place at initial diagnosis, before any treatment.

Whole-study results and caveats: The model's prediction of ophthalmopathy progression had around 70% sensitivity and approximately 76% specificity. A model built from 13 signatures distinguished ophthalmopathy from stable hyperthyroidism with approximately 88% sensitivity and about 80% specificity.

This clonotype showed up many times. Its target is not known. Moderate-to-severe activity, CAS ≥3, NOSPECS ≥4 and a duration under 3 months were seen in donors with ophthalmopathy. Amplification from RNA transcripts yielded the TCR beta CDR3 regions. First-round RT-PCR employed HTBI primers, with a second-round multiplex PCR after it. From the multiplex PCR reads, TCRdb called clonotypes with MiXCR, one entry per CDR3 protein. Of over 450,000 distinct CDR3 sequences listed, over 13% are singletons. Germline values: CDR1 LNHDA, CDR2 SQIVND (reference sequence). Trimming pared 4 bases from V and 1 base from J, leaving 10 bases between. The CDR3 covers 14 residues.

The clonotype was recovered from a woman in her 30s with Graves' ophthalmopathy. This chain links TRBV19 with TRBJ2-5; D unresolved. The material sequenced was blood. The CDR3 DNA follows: TGTGCCAGTAGTAGCCTCGCGCTCCAAGAGACCCAGTACTTC. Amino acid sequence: CASSSLALQETQYF.